This T cell receptor beta chain derives from a study of blood T cell repertoires in COVID-19. On the study more broadly: The cDNA or gDNA used as material had been derived from T cells, B-cell-depleted T cells, or PBMCs.

Measured with immunoSEQ multiplex PCR; TCRdb has only the in-frame clones, and not every one. The sample lists about 220,000 clones, roughly 84% seen once, with about 2.3% in the top ten. The sequence derives from a woman aged 55-69 years with acute or convalescent COVID-19. Sequenced sample: peripheral blood.

CDR3 loop: CASSDSYNEQFF. Written as DNA, the CDR3 is TGTGCCAGCAGTGATAGCTACAATGAGCAGTTCTTC. The rearrangement links TRBV6-1 to TRBJ2-1; D not resolved. Trimming pared 3 bases from V and 3 bases from J, leaving 3 bases between. CDR3 length equals 12 residues. Germline loops: CDR1 MNHNS, CDR2 SASEGT.